These 3 T cell receptor beta chains were sequenced from one sample in a study of Ad26.COV2.S vaccination and SARS-CoV-2 variants. Treatment specified: 19 received Ad26.COV2.S at low or high dose, single or two shots; about 5 received placebo; per-sample allocation not given. Each sample was drawn 63 days after the first injection (of vaccine or placebo). Assay used: immunoSEQ multiplex PCR; TCRdb lists only in-frame clones, some missing. The sample consists of fewer than 400,000 clones, around four fifths of them appearing once. Here the sequenced sample was peripheral blood, taken in a trial of Ad26.COV2.S vaccine versus placebo. Receptors originate from a person between 18 and 65 years old who received the Ad26.COV2.S COVID-19 vaccine or a placebo.

Only one count was recorded for this clone. V is TRBV5-6 and J is TRBJ2-2, with no clear D. Germline CDR1 and CDR2: SGHDT and YYEEEE. The CDR3 extends over 15 amino acids. With 1 base removed from V and 1 base from J, the gap between germline ends came to 8 bases. The CDR3 sequence: CASSLRPLNTGELFF. The CDR3 coding sequence is TGTGCCAGCAGCTTGCGACCTCTGAACACCGGGGAGCTGTTTTTT.

This sequence joins TRBV5-1 and TRBJ1-1; perhaps TRBD1 as D (6 bases). This CDR3 has 15 residues. The germline V gene has CDR1 SGHRS and CDR2 YFSETQ. V shed 4 bases and J shed 1 base, with 14 bases lying between them. The CDR3 reads CASSNRDGGNTEAFF. Here the CDR3 DNA reads TGCGCCAGCAGCAACAGGGACGGGGGGAACACTGAAGCTTTCTTT.

The chain employs TRBV11-2 and TRBJ1-1; D perhaps matches TRBD1 (5 bases). Trimming stripped 3 bases from V and 10 bases from J, with 12 bases between. Germline-derived CDR1 and CDR2 are SGHAT and FQNNGV. The CDR3 sequence is 12 residues long. DNA for the CDR3: TGTGCCAGCAGCTTTCCGGGGGTCGGAGCTTTCTTT. Residues: CASSFPGVGAFF.